These 12 T cell receptor beta chains were all obtained from the same sample, sequenced in a study of blood T cell repertoires in COVID-19. Clones were sequenced by immunoSEQ multiplex PCR, and TCRdb holds only the in-frame ones, with some missing. This table has about 53,000 clones, about 91% appearing once. Input material: peripheral blood. Every receptor here comes from a man between 60 and 75 years old with active COVID-19.

This chain links TRBV7-2 with TRBJ2-1, with 9 bases that match TRBD2. The V gene end was trimmed by 4 bases and the J gene end by 10 bases; junction bases not matched to a gene: 14. Germline V gene data show CDR1 as SGHTA and CDR2 as FQGNSA. CDR3 length: 16 residues. For the CDR3, the DNA is TGTGCCAGCAGCTCCCGACTAGCGGAGCTGGGTGGGGAGCAGTTCTTC. Protein sequence: CASSSRLAELGGEQFF.

This chain joins TRBV6-2 or TRBV6-3 and TRBJ2-3, with 7 bases matching TRBD1. CDR3 size: 15 residues. Germline loops: CDR1 MNHEY, CDR2 SVGEGT. V was pared by 3 bases and J by 4 bases, with 7 bases of the junction left unmatched. CDR3 amino acids: CASSYLDQGADTQYF. CDR3 coding DNA: TGTGCCAGCAGTTATTTGGACCAGGGGGCAGATACGCAGTATTTT.

The CDR3 region is CASSPGGRSSYEQYF. DNA for the CDR3: TGTGCCAGCAGCCCCGGGGGGCGGAGCTCCTACGAGCAGTACTTC. J is TRBJ2-7 and V is TRBV7-2; D perhaps matches TRBD2 (7 bases). This CDR3 is built from 15 residues. Trimming removed 5 bases at V and 0 bases at J, with 14 bases between. Germline V CDR1 and CDR2: SGHTA, FQGNSA.

The V call is TRBV7-9, the J call TRBJ2-2; the D gene is possibly TRBD2 (6 bases). V was clipped by 0 bases and J by 6 bases, with 11 bases between them. The CDR3 covers 15 residues. The germline V gene has CDR1 SEHNR and CDR2 FQNEAQ (reference sequence). The CDR3 nucleotides are TGTGCCAGCAGCTTAGCCGGGAGAGGCGCCGGGGAGCTGTTTTTT. This translates into CASSLAGRGAGELFF.

In this sample, this clone turned up once. The J gene is TRBJ2-2, the V gene TRBV10-3, with 13 positions matching TRBD2. With V trimmed by 4 bases and J by 3 bases, 11 bases remained unmatched. The CDR3 consists of 19 residues. Germline lookup yields CDR1 ENHRY and CDR2 SYGVKD. CDR3 coding DNA: TGTGCCATCAGTGCAATGAAGGGACTAGCGGGATCTTACACCGGGGAGCTGTTTTTT. It specifies CAISAMKGLAGSYTGELFF.

This sequence joins TRBV19 and TRBJ2-2; 7 bases are shared with TRBD2. J was trimmed by 2 bases and V by 6 bases; bases with no gene match: 12. Germline CDR1 is LNHDA and CDR2 is SQIVND (reference sequence). This CDR3 is built from 17 residues. The CDR3 DNA reads TGTGCCAGTAGCCACAGGCAAAGCGGGATAAACACCGGGGAGCTGTTTTTT. Translating it yields CASSHRQSGINTGELFF.

The rearrangement joins TRBV3-1 (or the pseudogene TRBV3-2) to TRBJ2-5; 7 nucleotides align to TRBD2. The CDR3 is made up of 13 amino acids. V dropped 7 bases and J dropped 2; count of bases not matched to a gene: 4. Germline lookup yields CDR1 LGHDT and CDR2 YNNKEL (reference sequence). DNA for the CDR3: TGTGCCAGCACCCTACTAGCGCAAGAGACCCAGTACTTC. Encoded protein: CASTLLAQETQYF.

The J gene is TRBJ2-3, the V gene TRBV6-2 or TRBV6-3; TRBD2 agrees at 7 bases. The V gene's germline CDR1 is MNHEY and CDR2 SVGEGT. The ends lost 2 bases at V and 2 bases at J; junction bases unmatched: 13. The CDR3 is made up of 18 amino acids. The CDR3 is CASSYPTLKRELTDTQYF. The CDR3, as DNA: TGTGCCAGCAGTTACCCCACCCTCAAGCGGGAACTCACAGATACGCAGTATTTT.

The chain joins TRBV15 to TRBJ2-3; D ambiguous. The CDR3 spans 15 residues. CDR1 and CDR2 (germline): LNHNV, YYDKDF (reference sequence). With 0 bases removed from V and 3 bases from J, the gap between germline ends came to 10 bases. The CDR3 DNA reads TGTGCCACCAGCAGAGATTCGTCCCGGACAGATACGCAGTATTTT. This gives the protein CATSRDSSRTDTQYF.

The table lists this clone with a few counts. The rearrangement uses TRBV6-5 and TRBJ2-2, with D hard to call. V gave up 2 bases and J gave up 2 bases, with 9 bases separating them. CDR3 size: 15 residues. Per the germline V gene, CDR1 is MNHEY and CDR2 is SVGAGI. CDR3 DNA: TGTGCCAGCAGTTACGAGACATATAACACCGGGGAGCTGTTTTTT. Amino acids: CASSYETYNTGELFF.

This clone was found once. This chain links TRBV28 with TRBJ1-4; D unclear. V lost 2 bases and J lost 5, with 6 bases in between. CDR1 is MDHEN and CDR2 is SYDVKM in the germline V gene. CDR3 length: 13 amino acids. The CDR3 spells CASSLGRNEKLFF. CDR3 coding DNA: TGTGCCAGCAGTTTAGGGCGAAATGAAAAACTGTTTTTT.

The chain employs TRBV5-1 and TRBJ2-2; D gene uncertain. The CDR3 consists of 14 residues. The germline V gene has CDR1 SGHRS and CDR2 YFSETQ. Trimming shortened V by 5 bases and J by 3 bases, and 11 bases separated the two germline ends. This chain's CDR3 is CASRPSSDTGELFF. The CDR3 nucleotides are TGCGCCAGCAGGCCCTCTAGTGACACCGGGGAGCTGTTTTTT. Full variable domain (missing parts from reference TRBV5-1 and TRBJ2-2): KAGVTQTPRYLIKTRGQQVTLSCSPISGHRSVSWYQQTPGQGLQFLFEYFSETQRNKGNFPGRFSGRQFSNSRSEMNVSTLELGDSALYLCASRPSSDTGELFFGEGSRLTVL.